This entry lists 12 T cell receptor beta chains sequenced from one sample in a study of shared clonotypes between healthy human individuals. The data were produced by immunoSEQ multiplex PCR, yet TCRdb's version contains in-frame clones alone and is incomplete. The table has almost 750,000 clones, 55% to 80% seen once; the top ten hold more than 1.5%. The source material was memory CD4+ T cells sorted from blood. Regarding subset: CD45RA-negative fraction. The receptors come from a woman under 40 in good health.

DNA of the CDR3: TGTGCCAGCAGTGAGGTTAGCGGGAGCGCTGAGCAGTTCTTC. Protein sequence: CASSEVSGSAEQFF. The rearrangement joins TRBV2 to TRBJ2-1; 9 positions agree with TRBD2. After removal of 3 bases from V and 9 bases from J, the junction contained 6 bases not matched to a gene. CDR1 and CDR2 (germline): SNHLY, FYNNEI. CDR3 length: 14 amino acids.

The chain links TRBV5-4 to TRBJ2-1, with D hard to call. Germline lookup yields CDR1 SGHNT and CDR2 YYREEE (reference sequence). CDR3 length: 16 amino acids. Trimming cost V 0 bases and J 0 bases, with 10 bases left between them. CDR3 region: CASSLGTTSSYNEQFF. In DNA, the CDR3 is TGTGCCAGCAGCTTGGGGACCACCAGCTCCTACAATGAGCAGTTCTTC.

The chain joins TRBV4-1 to TRBJ1-2; D ambiguous. Germline V gives CDR1 MGHRA, CDR2 YSYEKL. The CDR3 runs 15 residues. V lost 4 bases, J lost 1 base, and 13 bases lay in between. The CDR3 sequence: CASSPRTASNYGYTF. Written as DNA, the CDR3 is TGCGCCAGCAGCCCCCGGACCGCTAGTAACTATGGCTACACCTTC.

Worth noting for this clone: This CDR3 is also generated by other DNA sequences in the sample. This chain connects TRBV20-1 to TRBJ1-2; D unclear. Germline V gives CDR1 DFQATT, CDR2 SNEGSKA (reference sequence). The V end was cut by 3 bases, the J end by 2 bases, with 4 bases between. CDR3 size: 11 residues. CDR3 protein: CSARANYGYTF. As DNA, the CDR3 is TGCAGTGCTAGGGCAAACTATGGCTACACCTTC.

This clone was observed a handful of times. The chain employs TRBV4-1 and TRBJ2-5, with 13 bases fitting TRBD2. CDR3 length: 16 amino acids. The V gene's germline CDR1 is MGHRA and CDR2 YSYEKL. The V gene end was trimmed by 1 base and the J gene end by 5 bases; junction bases not matched to a gene: 4. The CDR3 DNA is TGCGCCAGCAGCCAAGGGACTAGCGGGAGATGGGAGACCCAGTACTTC. Translating it yields CASSQGTSGRWETQYF.

The chain has TRBV5-1 and TRBJ1-5, with D perhaps matching TRBD1 (5 bases). Germline values: CDR1 SGHRS, CDR2 YFSETQ. The CDR3 covers 11 residues. Trimming removed 4 bases at V and 15 bases at J, with 14 bases between. The CDR3, as DNA: TGCGCCAGCAGCAAACCGGGACGATGGCATTTT. This encodes CASSKPGRWHF.

As to this clone: The same CDR3 also results from other DNA sequences found in this sample. J is TRBJ2-5 and V is TRBV19; D is unresolved. V gave up 4 bases and J gave up 2 bases, with 8 bases separating them. The CDR3 is 13 residues long. The germline CDR1 and CDR2 sequences are LNHDA and SQIVND (reference sequence). The CDR3 bases are TGTGCCAGTAGTAGGTTAGCTCAAGAGACCCAGTACTTC. Translation gives CASSRLAQETQYF.

The rearrangement links TRBV2 to TRBJ2-3, with TRBD2 matching 7 bases. CDR1 SNHLY and CDR2 FYNNEI come from the germline V gene. The trim removed 7 bases at V and 6 bases at J, leaving 13 bases unmatched. The CDR3 sequence is 15 residues long. CDR3: CASMSSGVKGDTQYF. The DNA of the CDR3 is TGTGCCAGCATGTCCAGCGGGGTGAAAGGGGATACGCAGTATTTT.

With respect to this clone: This same CDR3 is encoded by further DNA sequences in the sample. The chain recombines TRBV7-9 with TRBJ2-7; tentative D call: TRBD1 (5 bases). The germline V and J ends were trimmed by 5 bases and 3 bases, with 8 bases remaining between them. The CDR3 length is 12 residues. Germline assignment: CDR1 SEHNR and CDR2 FQNEAQ (reference sequence). The CDR3 DNA is TGTGCCAGCAGCACCCAGGGCTACGAGCAGTACTTC. Protein product: CASSTQGYEQYF.

In this sample, this clone turned up once. This rearrangement joins TRBV4-2 to TRBJ1-1; possible D gene TRBD1, 6 bases. Trimming left V 4 bases short and J 1 base short, with 13 bases between. Looked up from germline, CDR1 is LGHNA and CDR2 is YNFKEQ. The CDR3 is 15 amino acids. The CDR3 is CASSLKQGKNTEAFF. The CDR3 bases are TGTGCCAGCAGCCTCAAACAGGGAAAGAACACTGAAGCTTTCTTT.

The table lists this clone with a count of one. The chain combines TRBV9 with TRBJ2-7; 10 nucleotides match TRBD2. The trim removed 1 base at V and 7 bases at J, leaving 8 bases unmatched. CDR1 SGDLS and CDR2 YYNGEE come from the germline V gene. The CDR3 consists of 15 residues. The CDR3 reads CASSVSSGRAYEQYF. The CDR3 DNA reads TGTGCCAGCAGCGTATCGAGCGGGAGGGCTTATGAGCAGTACTTC.

This clone was seen more than once but under ten times. This rearrangement joins TRBV7-2 to TRBJ2-1, with D perhaps matching TRBD2 (6 bases). Trimming pared 1 base from V and 8 bases from J, leaving 9 bases between. Germline CDR1 and CDR2: SGHTA and FQGNSA. The CDR3 sequence is 13 residues long. CDR3 DNA: TGTGCCAGCAGCTTAGTTCCGGGGGATGAGCAGTTCTTC. It translates to CASSLVPGDEQFF.